Reported below is one T cell receptor (beta chain). This clonotype was seen a few times. Its antigen is unknown. Qualities for individual bases were not recorded, and no much larger clone is one base off. The data stem from a study of T cells after yellow fever vaccination (dated by TCRdb to between 2017 and 2020). Concerning the study at large: Libraries from fractions with low cell numbers were prepared with the SMART-Seq v4 Ultra Low Input RNA kit. Bulk TCR alpha and beta repertoires were sequenced longitudinally to track T-cell clones before and after primary and booster YFV17D yellow fever vaccination. The cohort comprised two healthy male donors, one aged 18 to 30 and one aged 30 to 40 years. Bulk PBMC replicates and cell subsets were isolated from blood drawn at multiple timepoints before and after both primary and secondary immunization. General conclusions and limits of the study: After the booster, most clones that had expanded after primary vaccination were detected again (about 95% of CD4 and around nine tenths of CD8), suggesting broad maintenance of memory. FACS-sorted repertoires could contain abundant contaminating clonotypes from the bulk population, so computational filtering was required. A small fraction of clonotypes appeared in both the CD4 and CD8 compartments, likely as a result of convergent recombination. Compared with the primary T-cell response, the secondary T-cell response was weaker but faster, peaking on day 5 rather than day 15. Because only two donors were included in the study, the extent to which the findings can be generalized is limited.

This sample was sequenced with an Illumina NovaSeq 6000. TCR cDNA was synthesized by 5'RACE template switching, which introduced a universal primer site and unique molecular identifiers. cDNA synthesis was primed from both the TCR alpha and TCR beta constant segments. Library amplification involved two PCR steps, and the second step added sample barcodes and sequencing adapters. Sequencing of libraries was done on Illumina HiSeq 2500 (2x100 bp) or NovaSeq (2x150 bp). On the study's bioinformatics: Demultiplexing of reads and collapsing into UMI consensus sequences were performed with MIGEC, and V(D)J alignment was carried out with MiXCR. Vaccine-responding clonotypes were identified with edgeR using replicate PBMC samples, with FDR below 0.01 and a log2 fold change above 5 up to day 15 being required. Each bulk clonotype was labeled CD4 or CD8 based on which sequenced repertoire, CD4 or CD8, contained the clonotype at higher abundance. TCRdb trimmed the raw reads at Q25, called clones with MiXCR and kept productive beta chains. CDR3 protein sequences are deduplicated, and each keeps its most common genes and DNA. What appears here as the V and J calls and clone size reflects TCRdb's work, not the paper's. For this sample there are some 260,000 distinct CDR3 sequences; roughly 5.2% appear just once. More than 3% of the sample goes to the ten largest clones.

The germline V gene yields SQVTM for CDR1 and ANQGSEA for CDR2. The CDR3, cysteine through phenylalanine, is 13 amino acids long. Just CDR3 DNA is preserved here, 39 bases in frame from base 1. Between the V and J ends, shortened by 6 bases and 3 bases respectively, the junction contains 13 bases. In the paper's terms, the treatment or condition label means: live attenuated yellow fever vaccine strain. A standard Ficoll-Paque protocol was used to isolate PBMCs from peripheral blood. CD4 and CD8 T-cell fractions were isolated with Dynabeads CD4 and CD8 positive selection kits. RNA was extracted with TriZol from bulk PBMCs, CD4 and CD8 fractions, and dextramer-positive and dextramer-negative fractions.

This clonotype was obtained from a man between 18 and 35 years old who received the YFV17D yellow fever vaccine. Rearrangement joined TRBV29-1 to TRBJ2-3, and possibly TRBD1, on 5 matching bases. Here the sequenced sample was CD4+ T cells sorted from PBMCs, taken on the day of the yellow fever booster vaccination. In nucleotide form, the sequence is TGCAGCGTGCGGCAGGGAAGAACAGATACGCAGTATTTT. Protein translation: CSVRQGRTDTQYF.